This TCR beta chain was sequenced for a study of T-cell memory formation after mild COVID-19 (dated by TCRdb to the early 2020s). Broadly, across the study: TCR sequence clusters from the two donors were found to be largely donor specific. In a couple of donors, T-cell clones that expanded and contracted after mild COVID-19 were followed by sequencing TCRalpha and TCRbeta repertoires longitudinally. The cohort was made up of two young adult volunteers, one female and one male, who were previously healthy. What the work shows at the level of the full study, not this receptor alone: Clones contracting from day 15 to 85 had balanced CD4/CD8 phenotypes, while a second wave expanding from day 15 to 37 was biased towards CD4+. Contracting CD4+ clones were located mainly in the CM and EM memory subsets, whereas CD8+ clones were found to be enriched in EMRA. SARS-CoV-2 specificity of the second-wave clones peaking on day 37 was not confirmed. Only a couple of mild cases were covered by the study, and larger cohorts that include severe cases with pre-infection samples were considered necessary. Some responding clones were detected in pre-infection memory, suggesting pre-existing cross-reactive memory T cells joined the SARS-CoV-2 response.

A word on this clonotype: Its specific antigen is unknown. No per-base quality is available; no much larger clone lies one base away.

The germline ends are 7 bases apart after V is trimmed by 1 base and J by 3 bases. The CDR3 runs 15 residues from the cysteine to the phenylalanine. Of all the DNA, just the CDR3 is kept, 45 bases in frame from base 1. Per the germline V gene, SGHTA is the CDR1 and FQGNSA is the CDR2. Sequencing relied on an Illumina NovaSeq 6000. cDNA libraries for TCRalpha and TCRbeta were prepared by 5'RACE using constant-segment primers, with sample barcodes and unique molecular identifiers added. RNA was extracted from every sample with Trizol reagent. The libraries were amplified in two PCR steps, and the second step added a second sample barcode and Illumina TruSeq adapters. Libraries were sequenced on an Illumina NovaSeq with 2 x 150 bp paired-end reads. In the source study's methods: With migec v1.2.7, reads were demultiplexed and then collapsed into UMI-guided consensus sequences. Using mixcr v2.1.11, UMI consensuses were aligned to TRA and TRB V and J templates and then assembled into clonotypes. Expanded or contracted clonotypes were those called significant by both edgeR and NoisET, with noise models trained on biological replicates. For edgeR calls, a false discovery rate-adjusted p below 0.01 and a log2 fold-change threshold of 1 were applied. As an exploratory analysis of dynamics, max-normalized trajectories of the 1000 most abundant clonotypes were examined by PCA with hierarchical clustering. The CD4 or CD8 phenotype of responding clones was assigned using the separately sequenced CD4+ and CD8+ repertoires. In-frame beta chains were kept once TCRdb had trimmed the public reads at Q25 with fastp and called clones with MiXCR. Here each entry gathers all rows of one CDR3 protein and keeps the most common genes and DNA. Here the V and J calls rest on TCRdb's processing, not on the authors' analysis. The sample table lists 300,000 to 400,000 distinct CDR3 sequences, approximately 27% of them with a count of one. The ten most abundant clones make up about 13% of the sample.

Ficoll-Paque density gradient centrifugation was used to isolate PBMCs. Sequenced input: PBMCs or a T cell subset sorted from them (not recorded which). This chain joins TRBV7-2 to TRBJ2-6, with the identity of the D gene unclear. The TCR originated in an adult woman who had mild COVID-19 (a few samples of this study predate the infection). The sample titles of this study are shuffled in the database, so cell type and time point are left out; the donor was told from shared clones. The DNA sequence is given as TGTGCCAGCAGCTTAGAAGGGTATGGGGCCAACGTCCTGACTTTC. It translates as CASSLEGYGANVLTF. The entire variable domain, with the stretches around the CDR3 drawn from the reference TRBV7-2 and TRBJ2-6 proteins, is GAGVSQSPSNKVTEKGKDVELRCDPISGHTALYWYRQSLGQGLEFLIYFQGNSAPDKSGLPSDRFSAERTGGSVSTLTIQRTQQEDSAVYLCASSLEGYGANVLTFGAGSRLTVL.